The 24 T cell receptor beta chains below all came from one sample that was sequenced in a study of cytomegalovirus exposure and HLA in healthy donors. Amplification used 60 Vbeta primers and 13 Jbeta primers. TCRdb's copy holds only in-frame clones and misses some; the assay was immunoSEQ multiplex PCR. The data contain over 100,000 clones, roughly 65% of them singletons. Sequenced material: PBMCs. The receptors were gathered from a man aged 35-49 years in good health and CMV-seropositive.

As DNA, the CDR3 is TGTGCCAGTAGCTACAGTGGATCGGTTGGTGAAGCTTTCTTT. This encodes CASSYSGSVGEAFF. The chain recombines TRBV19 with TRBJ1-1; D not certain. This CDR3 contains 14 residues. Germline V gene sequence: CDR1 LNHDA, CDR2 SQIVND (reference sequence). The V end was cut by 6 bases, the J end by 7 bases, with 18 bases between. Full variable domain (outside the CDR3, taken from reference TRBV19 and TRBJ1-1): DGGITQSPKYLFRKEGQNVTLSCEQNLNHDAMYWYRQDPGQGLRLIYYSQIVNDFQKGDIAEGYSVSREKKESFPLTVTSAQKNPTAFYLCASSYSGSVGEAFFGQGTRLTVV.

This chain joins TRBV4-2 and TRBJ2-7, with D possibly being TRBD1 (7 bases). Germline V gene data show CDR1 as LGHNA and CDR2 as YNFKEQ. With 4 bases removed from V and 2 bases from J, the gap between germline ends came to 18 bases. The CDR3 totals 16 residues. CDR3 coding DNA: TGTGCCAGCAGCCTCCAGGGCGGGACAGCTACCTACGAGCAGTACTTC. This translates into CASSLQGGTATYEQYF.

The chain uses TRBV11-2 and TRBJ2-1, with D maybe TRBD2 (5 bases). The germline V gene has CDR1 SGHAT and CDR2 FQNNGV. V was cut by 5 bases and J by 8 bases, with 13 bases left in between. The CDR3 is 13 amino acids. Here the CDR3 reads CASSPVRSDEQFF. CDR3 DNA sequence: TGTGCCAGCAGCCCCGTACGTAGCGATGAGCAGTTCTTC.

The chain joins TRBV7-3 to TRBJ2-2; 10 bases are shared with TRBD2. The CDR3 has 15 amino acids. The germline CDR1 and CDR2 sequences are SGHTA and FQGTGA. The V segment lost 6 bases and the J segment 6 bases; nucleotides outside the gene matches: 7. CDR3 amino acids: CASSPSGRAPGELFF. As DNA, the CDR3 is TGTGCCAGCAGTCCAAGCGGGAGGGCTCCCGGGGAGCTGTTTTTT.

This clone has just a few counts. This chain joins TRBV2 and TRBJ2-4; 7 bases match TRBD1. V shed 2 bases, J shed 3 bases, and the junction held 4 bases outside the gene matches. In germline, CDR1 is SNHLY, CDR2 FYNNEI. CDR3 length: 15 amino acids. Here the CDR3 DNA reads TGTGCCAGCAGTGAAAAGGGGGCAGGCAAAAACATTCAGTACTTC. Translation: CASSEKGAGKNIQYF.

This CDR3 reads CASSPTGTNTGELFF. As DNA, the CDR3 is TGTGCCAGCTCGCCGACAGGAACGAACACCGGGGAGCTGTTTTTT. This rearrangement joins TRBV18 to TRBJ2-2; D is perhaps TRBD1 (6 bases). V gave up 6 bases and J gave up 0 bases, with 11 bases separating them. Germline loops: CDR1 KGHSH, CDR2 LQKENI. The CDR3 sequence is 15 residues long.

This clone occurred a few times. The chain has TRBV7-9 and TRBJ2-7; 7 positions agree with TRBD1. The germline V gene has CDR1 SEHNR and CDR2 FQNEAQ (reference sequence). The CDR3 has 15 amino acids. V was pared by 1 base and J by 0 bases, with 3 bases of the junction left unmatched. CDR3 nucleotide sequence: TGTGCCAGCAGCTTAGTTACAGGGGTCTCCTACGAGCAGTACTTC. Translated, it gives CASSLVTGVSYEQYF.

The gene calls are TRBV7-8 and TRBJ2-7; TRBD2 agrees at 11 bases. V lost 5 bases and J lost 3; bases outside the gene matches: 6. The CDR3 contains 15 residues. Looked up from germline, CDR1 is SGHVS and CDR2 is FQNEAQ. The CDR3 sequence is CASSPQGTSGYEQYF. DNA of the CDR3: TGTGCCAGCAGCCCCCAAGGGACTAGCGGCTACGAGCAGTACTTC.

The chain recombines TRBV2 with TRBJ1-2; TRBD1 is a possible D gene (6 bases). V lost 6 bases and J lost 3, with 11 bases in between. Looked up from germline, CDR1 is SNHLY and CDR2 is FYNNEI. This CDR3 has 13 residues. The CDR3 bases are TGTGCCAGCAGGCGGGGGGCGGACTATGGCTACACCTTC. Translation gives CASRRGADYGYTF.

V gene TRBV7-2 combines with J gene TRBJ2-5, with D possibly matching TRBD2 (5 bases). CDR1 and CDR2 (germline): SGHTA, FQGNSA. The CDR3 runs to 15 residues. Trimming stripped 5 bases from V and 5 bases from J, with 18 bases between. The CDR3 DNA sequence: TGTGCCAGCAGCCTCCAAGTCGGGGTAATGGAGACCCAGTACTTC. It encodes CASSLQVGVMETQYF.

The chain employs TRBV11-3 and TRBJ1-1; D perhaps matches TRBD1 (5 bases). The CDR3 is made up of 13 amino acids. Deletions cut 5 bases from V and 5 bases from J, with 12 bases between. Per the germline V gene, CDR1 is SGHNT and CDR2 is YENEEA. The CDR3 is CASSRGGRTEAFF. As DNA, the CDR3 is TGTGCCAGCAGCCGCGGGGGGAGAACTGAAGCTTTCTTT.

The genes are TRBV7-9 and TRBJ2-1; TRBD1 aligns across 11 bases. J lost 9 bases, V lost 4 bases, and 11 bases had no gene match. The CDR3 extends over 16 amino acids. Germline V lookup: CDR1 SEHNR, CDR2 FQNEAQ (reference sequence). In DNA, the CDR3 is TGTGCCAGCAGCTCTGGACAGGGGGCGAGTCTTGGTGAGCAGTTCTTC. Translating it yields CASSSGQGASLGEQFF.

This chain uses TRBV28 with TRBJ2-5; 7 nucleotides match TRBD2. Germline-derived CDR1 and CDR2 are MDHEN and SYDVKM. Trimming took 6 bases from V and 0 from J; bases not matched to a gene: 7. The CDR3 is made up of 15 amino acids. The CDR3 sequence is CASRGSGVYQETQYF. CDR3 bases: TGTGCCAGCAGAGGCAGCGGGGTCTACCAAGAGACCCAGTACTTC. Variable domain in full (rest from reference TRBV28 and TRBJ2-5): DVKVTQSSRYLVKRTGEKVFLECVQDMDHENMFWYRQDPGLGLRLIYFSYDVKMKEKGDIPEGYSVSREKKERFSLILESASTNQTSMYLCASRGSGVYQETQYFGPGTRLLVL.

This clone was seen more than once but under ten times. This chain connects TRBV19 to TRBJ2-4; TRBD2 matches at 15 bases. The CDR3 runs to 19 residues. Germline values: CDR1 LNHDA, CDR2 SQIVND (reference sequence). Germline trimming cut 5 bases from V and 1 base from J; bases unmatched to any gene: 9. The DNA for the CDR3 is TGTGCCAGTAGTCTCATATGGACTAGCGGGAGGGGGGCCAAAAACATTCAGTACTTC. It specifies CASSLIWTSGRGAKNIQYF.

This clone has more than one count but fewer than ten. This rearrangement joins TRBV6-5 to TRBJ2-7; unclear D gene. The CDR3 sequence is 14 residues long. CDR1 is MNHEY, CDR2 SVGAGI, per germline. With 8 bases removed from V and 2 bases from J, the gap between germline ends came to 16 bases. The CDR3 DNA sequence: TGTGCCAGCTGCCGATTAGGCGGAACCTACGAGCAGTACTTC. Translation: CASCRLGGTYEQYF.

The chain is built from TRBV30 and TRBJ2-7; TRBD1 agrees at 8 bases. The CDR3 runs 15 residues. The V gene's germline CDR1 is GTSNPN and CDR2 SVGIG (reference sequence). V lost 1 base to trimming and J lost 1 base; unmatched junction nucleotides: 6. As DNA, the CDR3 is TGTGCCTGGAGTGCAGGACAGGGATGGTCCTACGAGCAGTACTTC. This codes for CAWSAGQGWSYEQYF.

V is TRBV29-1 and J is TRBJ1-1, with TRBD1 matching over 9 bases. This CDR3 has 13 amino acids. CDR1 and CDR2 (germline): SQVTM, ANQGSEA. V shed 6 bases, J shed 1 base, and the junction held 3 bases outside the gene matches. CDR3 nucleotides: TGCAGCGTCGGACAGGGGACGAACACTGAAGCTTTCTTT. It is translated as CSVGQGTNTEAFF.

The chain combines TRBV21-1 with TRBJ1-2; the table's D call of TRBD1 was not tested on the DNA. TRBV21-1 is recorded as a pseudogene. The CDR3 loop spans 16 amino acids. The CDR3 is CASGLDQGNRNYGYTF. Here the CDR3 DNA reads TGTGCCAGCGGCTTGGATCAGGGGAATAGAAACTATGGCTACACCTTC.

This CDR3 reads CASSFDSGSINEQFF. CDR3 coding DNA: TGTGCCAGCAGCTTTGATAGCGGGAGTATAAATGAGCAGTTCTTC. The J gene is TRBJ2-1, the V gene TRBV11-3; the match to TRBD2 covers 9 bases. Germline lookup yields CDR1 SGHNT and CDR2 YENEEA. V lost 3 bases and J lost 7; bases outside the gene matches: 7. This CDR3 comprises 15 residues.

V gene TRBV6-6 combines with J gene TRBJ1-6, with TRBD1 matching 7 bases. J gave up 6 bases and V 5 bases, and 7 bases lay outside the gene matches. This CDR3 has 15 residues. Germline assignment: CDR1 MNHNY and CDR2 SVGAGI (reference sequence). In DNA, the CDR3 is TGTGCCAGCAGTCTCCGACAGGGTGGTAATTCACCCCTCCACTTT. Its translation is CASSLRQGGNSPLHF.

This clone has more than one count but fewer than ten. Written as DNA, the CDR3 is TGTGCCAGCAGCCCGCCTCCCGGTAACACTGAAGCTTTCTTT. Its translation: CASSPPPGNTEAFF. The J gene is TRBJ1-1, the V gene TRBV9; D is uncertain. Germline CDR1 is SGDLS and CDR2 is YYNGEE. This CDR3 is 14 amino acids long. Trimming shortened V by 4 bases and J by 2 bases, and 12 bases separated the two germline ends.

On this clone: In the same sample, other DNA sequences code for this CDR3. The chain combines TRBV7-7 with TRBJ2-7, with TRBD1 matching over 9 bases. CDR3 length: 15 amino acids. The germline V gene encodes CDR1 SSHAT and CDR2 FNYEAQ (reference sequence). V lost 1 base to trimming and J lost 3 bases; unmatched junction nucleotides: 4. The CDR3 loop is CASSLGSGQGYEQYF. In DNA form, the CDR3 reads TGTGCCAGCAGCTTAGGATCGGGACAGGGCTACGAGCAGTACTTC.

The J gene is TRBJ1-1, the V gene TRBV7-3; TRBD1 agrees at 8 bases. V was pared by 2 bases and J by 5 bases, with 4 bases of the junction left unmatched. This CDR3 spans 14 amino acids. Germline V gives CDR1 SGHTA, CDR2 FQGTGA. The CDR3 coding sequence is TGTGCCAGCAGCTTACAGGGGGCCCGGACTGAAGCTTTCTTT. Translated: CASSLQGARTEAFF.

This clone turned up a few times. The gene calls are TRBV6-6 and TRBJ1-2; no clear D gene. The CDR3 sequence is 14 residues long. V was cut by 0 bases and J by 4 bases, with 9 bases left in between. Germline-derived CDR1 and CDR2 are MNHNY and SVGAGI (reference sequence). CDR3 DNA sequence: TGTGCCAGCAGTTACTCCTTGACATTCTATGGCTACACCTTC. This encodes CASSYSLTFYGYTF.